These T cell receptor beta chains were read from a single sample in a study of response to subunit inactivated influenza vaccine. TCRdb itself ran the RT-PCR reads through MiXCR, one entry per CDR3 protein. The sample lists about 780,000 distinct CDR3 sequences; roughly 18% were seen once. The source material was PBMCs from blood, sampled more than 4 days after vaccination. Receptors were obtained from a man aged 50-60 years who received an inactivated influenza vaccine. The conserved cysteine and the conserved F or W are not part of the CDR3 here.

v_call	j_call	cdr3_aa
TRBV4-1	TRBJ2-1	ASSQATGVNGNEQF
TRBV19	TRBJ2-1	ATGVYNEQF
TRBV5-1	TRBJ2-5	ASRSRGGRNQETQY
TRBV29-1	TRBJ2-5	SVEPWASGKETQY
TRBV28	TRBJ2-3	ASSGGVGGTDTQY
TRBV12-3/TRBV12-4	TRBJ1-4	ASRWTGSNEKLF
TRBV7-2	TRBJ2-3	ASSLVASYPTDTQY
TRBV6-5	TRBJ2-7	ASSYGGGNNYEQY
TRBV4-1	TRBJ1-5	ASSQDDRNGNQPQH
TRBV4-3	TRBJ2-7	ASSQEVADAYEQY
TRBV29-1	TRBJ2-3	SNGNVGTDTQY
TRBV12-3/TRBV12-4	TRBJ2-7	ASRGGDRVYEQY
TRBV7-9	TRBJ1-2	ASSLGQWGYT
TRBV20-1	TRBJ2-3	SALLLGTDTQY
TRBV5-1	TRBJ1-1	ASSFFGEGAF
TRBV12-3/TRBV12-4	TRBJ2-1	ASSFGGIGSYNEQF
TRBV21-1	TRBJ2-6	ASSILGSLTGIGGSGANVLT
TRBV29-1	TRBJ1-1	SVGDTLNTEAF
TRBV20-1	TRBJ2-3	SARDIKAGSLTDTQY
TRBV10-2	TRBJ1-1	ASSIGTGVEAF
TRBV11-1	TRBJ2-1	ASSRGKVEGGQDNEQF
TRBV29-1	TRBJ2-5	SVVGGVQETQY
TRBV20-1	TRBJ1-5	SASVLRGANQPQH
TRBV7-2	TRBJ2-3	ASSLDRVRGQY
TRBV6-5	TRBJ2-3	ASSFDPTDTQY
TRBV18	TRBJ2-5	ASSPGSETQY
TRBV5-1	TRBJ2-2	ASSLAPRTGKLF
TRBV12-3/TRBV12-4	TRBJ2-5	ASSPPEGWETQY
TRBV5-6	TRBJ2-7	ASSFETVAREQY
TRBV4-2	TRBJ2-6	ASSQEVLISGANVLT
TRBV20-1	TRBJ2-7	SARDLPTGGEQY
TRBV5-1	TRBJ2-1	ASSLEGHGGEQF
TRBV12-3/TRBV12-4	TRBJ1-1	ASSFSGSAEAF
TRBV5-4	TRBJ2-1	ASSGTSASYNEQF
TRBV25-1	TRBJ2-1	ASSAPGGLSRNEQF
TRBV4-2	TRBJ2-3	ASSRRLAGGTSTDTQY
TRBV5-1	TRBJ2-3	ASSPSLTSGAQY
TRBV10-2	TRBJ2-7	ASQGRSYEQY
TRBV5-1	TRBJ1-5	ASTQGPNQPQH
TRBV18	TRBJ2-3	ASSPPGQAWGTDTQY
TRBV20-1	TRBJ2-5	SASKSGGSQETQY
TRBV6-5	TRBJ2-5	ASSYSPGGQETQY
TRBV4-2	TRBJ1-2	ASSQDAGADYGYT
TRBV12-3/TRBV12-4	TRBJ1-2	ASSRTGSNYGYT
TRBV4-3	TRBJ1-3	ASSQDRHTAGNTIY